A single sample is the source of the 14 T cell receptor beta chains below, sequenced in a study of T cell repertoires in cytomegalovirus infection. The antigens these receptors bind are not known. TCRdb itself ran the reads through MiXCR, one entry per CDR3 protein. Of under 850,000 distinct CDR3 sequences in the sample, 30% to 40% are singletons; the top ten hold 18%. Specimen: cultured PBMCs, collected from culture after CMV antigen stimulation. Receptors were obtained from a human donor in good health (CMV status not recorded). Some clones in this sample may be carry-over from other donors' samples.

This clonotype turned up a few times. V usage is TRBV6-6 and J usage is TRBJ1-5, with 7 positions matching TRBD1. Germline CDR1 reads MNHNY; CDR2 reads SVGAGI (reference sequence). This CDR3 region has 14 residues. With 7 bases clipped from V and 3 bases from J, the junction kept 6 bases outside the gene matches. CDR3 residues: CASTGGQVNQPQHF. The CDR3 nucleotides read TGTGCCAGCACCGGTGGACAGGTCAATCAGCCCCAGCATTTT.

This clonotype was counted only a few times. The chain joins TRBV20-1 to TRBJ1-5; D unclear. Germline lookup yields CDR1 DFQATT and CDR2 SNEGSKA (reference sequence). V was clipped by 2 bases and J by 6 bases, with 17 bases between them. This CDR3 spans 15 amino acids. The CDR3 sequence: CSARPPGRAGQPQHF. As DNA, the CDR3 is TGCAGTGCTAGACCCCCCGGGAGGGCAGGTCAGCCCCAGCATTTT.

The chain joins TRBV4-1 to TRBJ1-4; D perhaps matches TRBD1 (5 bases). CDR3 length: 14 residues. V was shortened by 8 bases and J by 5 bases, with 15 bases between the two germline ends. Looked up from germline, CDR1 is MGHRA and CDR2 is YSYEKL. This CDR3 is CASAKGLWNEKLFF. CDR3 nucleotides: TGCGCCAGCGCTAAGGGGCTGTGGAATGAAAAACTGTTTTTT.

This clonotype turned up a few times. The chain uses TRBV5-5 and TRBJ1-6, with D unclear. The CDR3 runs 17 residues. Trimming left V 0 bases short and J 0 bases short, with 10 bases between. CDR1 and CDR2 (germline): SGHKS, YYEKEE (reference sequence). CDR3 protein: CASSLVGLDSYNSPLHF. CDR3 bases: TGTGCCAGCAGCTTGGTTGGGTTGGACTCCTATAATTCACCCCTCCACTTT.

The genes are TRBV6-8 and TRBJ1-5; TRBD1 might be the D (6 bases). The CDR3 is 14 amino acids. Per germline, CDR1 MNHGY and CDR2 SAAAGT. V was pared by 5 bases and J by 7 bases, with 15 bases between. CDR3 residues: CASSAVRGDQPQHF. The CDR3 coding sequence is TGTGCCAGCAGTGCGGTCAGGGGAGACCAGCCCCAGCATTTT.

The chain combines TRBV12-3 or TRBV12-4 with TRBJ2-1, with TRBD2 matching 10 bases. The V segment lost 8 bases and the J segment 3 bases; nucleotides outside the gene matches: 10. CDR3 length equals 16 residues. CDR3 nucleotide sequence: TGTGCCAGCGCTTGGGCTAGCGGGGGACACTACAATGAGCAGTTCTTC. Translated, it gives CASAWASGGHYNEQFF.

CDR3 sequence: CASSLYQDLDGYTF. CDR3 coding DNA: TGTGCCAGCAGTTTATACCAGGATTTGGATGGCTACACCTTC. This chain connects TRBV28 to TRBJ1-2; no clear D gene. V lost 1 base and J 6 bases, leaving 12 bases between the germline ends. CDR3 length equals 14 residues. The V gene's germline CDR1 is MDHEN and CDR2 SYDVKM.

V usage is TRBV12-3 or TRBV12-4 and J usage is TRBJ1-5, with a possible D match to TRBD1 (5 bases). V was clipped by 3 bases and J by 9 bases, with 9 bases between them. The CDR3 length is 12 residues. CDR3 amino acids: CASSFLGVPQHF. Written as DNA, the CDR3 is TGTGCCAGCAGTTTCTTGGGGGTGCCCCAGCATTTT.

The chain uses TRBV20-1 and TRBJ1-4; D remains ambiguous. This CDR3 spans 12 amino acids. Germline CDR1 DFQATT, CDR2 SNEGSKA (reference sequence). Trimming took off 6 bases at V and 1 base at J, with 6 bases between the two ends. The CDR3 coding sequence is TGCAGTGCCAAGGGAACTAATGAAAAACTGTTTTTT. It yields the protein CSAKGTNEKLFF.

This clonotype was detected many times. The V gene is TRBV7-2, the J gene TRBJ1-1, with 7 bases fitting TRBD1. Germline assignment: CDR1 SGHTA and CDR2 FQGNSA. V lost 2 bases, J lost 5 bases, and 8 bases stayed unmatched. The CDR3 covers 15 residues. The CDR3 protein is CASSLIKGGKTEAFF. CDR3 DNA: TGTGCCAGCAGCTTAATCAAAGGGGGCAAAACTGAAGCTTTCTTT.

This chain links TRBV20-1 with TRBJ2-7, with 9 bases matching TRBD1. This CDR3 comprises 15 residues. The J segment lost 0 bases and the V segment lost 0 bases, leaving 3 bases of the junction unmatched. CDR1 is DFQATT and CDR2 is SNEGSKA in the germline V gene (reference sequence). This CDR3 reads CSARDGDRASYEQYF. The CDR3 bases are TGCAGTGCTAGAGATGGGGACAGGGCCTCCTACGAGCAGTACTTC.

This chain links TRBV12-3 or TRBV12-4 with TRBJ1-3, with D uncertain. This CDR3 has 16 amino acids. V was clipped by 5 bases and J by 1 base, with 15 bases between them. The CDR3 here is CASSRAGESSGNTIYF. CDR3 bases: TGTGCCAGCAGTCGGGCCGGGGAATCTTCTGGAAACACCATATATTTT.

This clonotype appeared a few times. V is TRBV4-1 and J is TRBJ1-1; a weak D match, TRBD1 (6 bases). Germline CDR1 MGHRA, CDR2 YSYEKL. CDR3 size: 15 residues. V dropped 1 base and J dropped 1 base, with 10 bases sitting between them. The CDR3 coding sequence is TGCGCCAGCAGCCAAGCGGACAGCCAGAACACTGAAGCTTTCTTT. Translation gives CASSQADSQNTEAFF.

This clonotype was counted between two and nine times. The chain recombines TRBV18 with TRBJ2-1, with 14 bases lining up with TRBD2. This CDR3 is built from 18 residues. Germline loops: CDR1 KGHSH, CDR2 LQKENI. With V trimmed by 3 bases and J by 7 bases, 11 bases remained unmatched. In DNA form, the CDR3 reads TGTGCCAGCTCACCCTCCCGGACTAGCGGGAGGTGGGGTAATGAGCAGTTCTTC. Its translation: CASSPSRTSGRWGNEQFF.